The rows below give T cell receptor beta chains drawn from one sample of a study of blood T cell repertoires in COVID-19. Sequencing was performed with immunoSEQ multiplex PCR; in TCRdb, only in-frame clones are kept and a portion is missing. Of about 74,000 clones listed, roughly 81% were seen once; the top ten hold around 35%. The sequenced sample consisted of peripheral blood. Every receptor here comes from a man between 65 and 85 years old with acute or convalescent COVID-19. Each CDR3 is given with its conserved first and last residue. D genes are given only for firm matches. For some rows the clone size is stated as once, few or many, or as a class when expanded; others skip it.

>.|TRBD2|TRBJ2-5|TRBV7-2
TGTGCCAGCAGCTTAGGACTAGCGGGGGACTTCGGGCAGACCCAGTACTTC
CASSLGLAGDFGQTQYF
>.|TRBD2|TRBJ2-5|TRBV3-1/TRBV3-2
TGTGCCAGCAGCCAACGTATTAGCGGGGGAACCCAAGAGACCCAGTACTTC
CASSQRISGGTQETQYF
>.|TRBD2|TRBJ2-5|TRBV5-4
TGTGCCAGCAGCTTTAACGCGGGGGGGGTTGAGACCCAGTACTTC
CASSFNAGGVETQYF
>.|.|TRBJ2-7|TRBV27
TGTGCCAGCAGTTTTCGTGAGAGCGGGTACGAGCAGTACTTC
CASSFRESGYEQYF
>once|.|TRBJ1-2|TRBV18
TGTGCCAGCTCCAGGGGTAGTGACGCTAACTATGGCTACACCTTC
CASSRGSDANYGYTF
>.|TRBD1|TRBJ1-2|TRBV9
TGTGCCAGCAGCCCCGACCTGGCAGGGGGCTATGGCTACACCTTC
CASSPDLAGGYGYTF
>.|TRBD1|TRBJ1-2|TRBV6-1
TGTGCCAGCAGTGACTTCGGACAGGGGGGAGGCTATGGCTACACCTTC
CASSDFGQGGGYGYTF
>.|.|TRBJ2-5|TRBV9
TGTGCCAGCAGCGTAGGGCAGTTGGAGACCCAGTACTTC
CASSVGQLETQYF
>.|TRBD1|TRBJ1-5|TRBV7-2
TGTGCCAGCAGCTTATTAGGTCGGACAGGGGGAGGGAATCAGCCCCAGCATTTT
CASSLLGRTGGGNQPQHF
>.|.|TRBJ1-3|TRBV6-5
TGTGCCAGCAGTTACTCTACGGGAGCTGGGAGGAACACCATATATTTT
CASSYSTGAGRNTIYF
>.|.|TRBJ2-2|TRBV5-6
TGTGCCAGCAGCTTGGTCCAGTCAGGGCCCGGGGAGCTGTTTTTT
CASSLVQSGPGELFF
>.|TRBD2|TRBJ2-4|TRBV6-5
TGTGCCAGCTCCAAGGGACTAGCGGGAGAAAACATTCAGTACTTC
CASSKGLAGENIQYF
>.|.|TRBJ1-2|TRBV5-1
TGCGCCAGCAGCTTGGAGGCGGAATATGGCTACACCTTC
CASSLEAEYGYTF
>.|TRBD2|TRBJ2-7|TRBV15
TGTGCCACCAGCAGAGAACGGGGAGGGTTTTACGAGCAGTACTTC
CATSRERGGFYEQYF
>.|.|TRBJ1-1|TRBV19
TGTGCCAGTAGTGAACGAGGGGGGGCGACTGAAGCTTTCTTT
CASSERGGATEAFF
>.|TRBD2|TRBJ2-1|TRBV4-2
TGTGCCAGCAACCAGCCCGGGAGGGCCTTGGATGAGCAGTTCTTC
CASNQPGRALDEQFF
>.|.|TRBJ1-2|TRBV7-2
TGTGCCAGCAGCCTCCAGGGGCATGGCTACACCTTC
CASSLQGHGYTF
>.|.|TRBJ1-4|TRBV5-6
TGTGCCAGCAGCTTGGCCGAGGGAGAAAAACTGTTTTTT
CASSLAEGEKLFF
>once|TRBD1|TRBJ1-2|TRBV11-2
TGTGCCAGCAGTGATTACAGGGGAGCTAACTATGGCTACACCTTC
CASSDYRGANYGYTF
>.|TRBD1|TRBJ1-2|TRBV14
TGTGCCAGCAGCCGAAGGACAGGGGCTTCGGGCTACACCTTC
CASSRRTGASGYTF
>.|TRBD1|TRBJ1-4|TRBV6-5
TGTGCCAGCAGCCGGGACAGGGGGCAGAATGGAAAACTGTTTTTT
CASSRDRGQNGKLFF
>.|TRBD1|TRBJ1-2|TRBV5-1
TGCGCCAGCAGCTTAACAGGGGTAGGGACCTATGGCTACACCTTC
CASSLTGVGTYGYTF
>few|.|TRBJ1-1|TRBV24-1
TGTGCCACCAGAGGTAGCAGGACCTTAGGGGACACTGAAGCTTTCTTT
CATRGSRTLGDTEAFF
>.|TRBD1|TRBJ2-5|TRBV5-4
TGTGCCAGCAGCTTCATGGGACAGGCCGTATACCAAGAGACCCAGTACTTC
CASSFMGQAVYQETQYF
>.|TRBD1|TRBJ2-6|TRBV18
TGTGCCAGCTCCCTCCAACAGGGGGCGGGGGCCAACGTCCTGACTTTC
CASSLQQGAGANVLTF
>.|.|TRBJ2-5|TRBV11-3
TGTGCCAGCAGCCCAGGGTATCAAGAGACCCAGTACTTC
CASSPGYQETQYF
>.|.|TRBJ2-1|TRBV7-6
TGTGCCAGCAGCCCTAATGAGCAGTTCTTC
CASSPNEQFF
>.|.|TRBJ2-2|TRBV11-3
TGTGCCAGCAGCTTCCGCACCGGGGAGCTGTTTTTT
CASSFRTGELFF
>.|TRBD2|TRBJ2-4|TRBV6-5
TGTGCCAGCAGTTACGGACTAGCGGGAGCCAAAAACATTCAGTACTTC
CASSYGLAGAKNIQYF
>.|.|TRBJ1-1|TRBV23-1
TGCGCCAGCAGTCTAGAATTGATGGTTTGTACCAGGGCTTTCTTT
CASSLELMVCTRAFF
>.|.|TRBJ2-5|TRBV28
TGTGCCAGCAGTTTACTGAGGAGGGAGACCCAGTACTTC
CASSLLRRETQYF
>.|TRBD2|TRBJ2-3|TRBV19
TGTGCCAGTACCCCCGGGGCGGGAGAGGTAACGCAGTATTTT
CASTPGAGEVTQYF
>.|.|TRBJ2-1|TRBV29-1
TGCAGCGTCGCTTGGGGCATGGACAATGAGCAGTTCTTC
CSVAWGMDNEQFF
>once|TRBD2|TRBJ2-3|TRBV4-2
TGTGCCAGCAGCCCCCAGACTAGCGCGGGAACAGATACGCAGTATTTT
CASSPQTSAGTDTQYF
>.|TRBD2|TRBJ2-2|TRBV15
TGTGCCACCCGCTTCGGGGGGGCAGGGACCGGGGAGCTGTTTTTT
CATRFGGAGTGELFF
>.|TRBD1|TRBJ1-6|TRBV5-6
TGTGCCAGCAGCTTCTCCGGACAGGGGGCATATTCACCCCTCCACTTT
CASSFSGQGAYSPLHF
>.|TRBD1|TRBJ1-3|TRBV28
TGTGCCAGCAAAACCGGGACAGTGGGAAACACCATATATTTT
CASKTGTVGNTIYF
>once|.|TRBJ1-2|TRBV27
TGTGCCAGCAGTTCTGCAGGGTATGGCTACACCTTC
CASSSAGYGYTF
>.|.|TRBJ1-5|TRBV29-1
TGCAGCGTTGGGGGAGGAAGCAATCAGCCCCAGCATTTT
CSVGGGSNQPQHF
>.|.|TRBJ2-2|TRBV11-1
TGTGCCAGCAGCCCAGTGCGGGACGGGGAGCTGTTTTTT
CASSPVRDGELFF
>few|TRBD2|TRBJ2-2|TRBV9
TGTGCCAGCGAAAGGACTAGCGGGAGTAGTATCGGGGAGCTGTTTTTT
CASERTSGSSIGELFF
>.|TRBD1|TRBJ1-4|TRBV3-1/TRBV3-2
TGTGCCAGCAGCCAAGCAGGGGGCGGTGGTGAAAAACTGTTTTTT
CASSQAGGGGEKLFF
>.|.|TRBJ1-1|TRBV18
TGTGCCAGCTCACCGCTGGACACTTACACTGAAGCTTTCTTT
CASSPLDTYTEAFF
>.|TRBD2|TRBJ2-3|TRBV27
TGTGCCAGCAGTCCTCTTGCTAGCGGGAGAGGAGGCACAGATACGCAGTATTTT
CASSPLASGRGGTDTQYF
>.|TRBD2|TRBJ2-5|TRBV5-1
TGCGCCAGCAGCCCGGGTGGGCTAGCGGGGGGCAGACCCCTCCAAGAGACCCAGTACTTC
CASSPGGLAGGRPLQETQYF
>.|.|TRBJ2-1|TRBV6-5
TGTGCCAGCAGTAAGACTAGAATAGACAATGAGCAGTTCTTC
CASSKTRIDNEQFF
>few|TRBD2|TRBJ2-3|TRBV14
TGTGCCAGCAGCCAAGGGACTAGCGGGACTACCCTTCTCACAGATACGCAGTATTTT
CASSQGTSGTTLLTDTQYF
>.|.|TRBJ2-2|TRBV2
TGTGCCAGCAGTGGCCTGGCGGGTCTCACCGGGGAGCTGTTTTTT
CASSGLAGLTGELFF
>.|.|TRBJ1-1|TRBV5-5
TGTGCCAGCAGCTTGGTTGGGACAATGAACACTGAAGCTTTCTTT
CASSLVGTMNTEAFF
>.|.|TRBJ2-7|TRBV21-1
TGTGCCAGCAGCAAAGATGGACCGGGGGGCACGGGGGAGTACTTC
CASSKDGPGGTGEYF
>.|.|TRBJ1-2|TRBV19
TGTGCCAGTAGTATCGGGACAAAAAAGCCCAACTATGGCTACACCTTC
CASSIGTKKPNYGYTF
>.|.|TRBJ2-1|TRBV19
TGTGCCAGTAGTATAGGGTACGAGCGAGGTGAGCAGTTCTTC
CASSIGYERGEQFF